This TCR beta chain came from a study of blood T cells in healthy people across ages. The V segment lost 5 bases and the J segment 4 bases; nucleotides outside the gene matches: 5. This CDR3 spans 15 amino acids. The germline CDR1 and CDR2 sequences are LNHNV and YYDKDF (reference sequence). Russia was home to the donors, healthy Caucasian individuals aged roughly 6 to 90. A second PCR of roughly 7 to 11 cycles used a sample-barcoded 5' primer and a J-beta primer mix. TCRdb re-called the 5' RACE reads with MiXCR, one entry per CDR3 protein. In the table there are approximately 800,000 distinct CDR3 sequences, about 26% of which are singletons. This clonotype has more than one count but fewer than ten. These same data were also listed under a study on T cells of mothers and their children.

The rearrangement links TRBV15 to TRBJ2-2; 9 bases are shared with TRBD2. The receptor's source is a boy between 10 and 17 years old in good health. Sequences were obtained from blood. The CDR3 sequence: CATSDSGGGTGELFF. As DNA, the CDR3 is TGTGCCACCAGCGATAGCGGGGGAGGCACCGGGGAGCTGTTTTTT.